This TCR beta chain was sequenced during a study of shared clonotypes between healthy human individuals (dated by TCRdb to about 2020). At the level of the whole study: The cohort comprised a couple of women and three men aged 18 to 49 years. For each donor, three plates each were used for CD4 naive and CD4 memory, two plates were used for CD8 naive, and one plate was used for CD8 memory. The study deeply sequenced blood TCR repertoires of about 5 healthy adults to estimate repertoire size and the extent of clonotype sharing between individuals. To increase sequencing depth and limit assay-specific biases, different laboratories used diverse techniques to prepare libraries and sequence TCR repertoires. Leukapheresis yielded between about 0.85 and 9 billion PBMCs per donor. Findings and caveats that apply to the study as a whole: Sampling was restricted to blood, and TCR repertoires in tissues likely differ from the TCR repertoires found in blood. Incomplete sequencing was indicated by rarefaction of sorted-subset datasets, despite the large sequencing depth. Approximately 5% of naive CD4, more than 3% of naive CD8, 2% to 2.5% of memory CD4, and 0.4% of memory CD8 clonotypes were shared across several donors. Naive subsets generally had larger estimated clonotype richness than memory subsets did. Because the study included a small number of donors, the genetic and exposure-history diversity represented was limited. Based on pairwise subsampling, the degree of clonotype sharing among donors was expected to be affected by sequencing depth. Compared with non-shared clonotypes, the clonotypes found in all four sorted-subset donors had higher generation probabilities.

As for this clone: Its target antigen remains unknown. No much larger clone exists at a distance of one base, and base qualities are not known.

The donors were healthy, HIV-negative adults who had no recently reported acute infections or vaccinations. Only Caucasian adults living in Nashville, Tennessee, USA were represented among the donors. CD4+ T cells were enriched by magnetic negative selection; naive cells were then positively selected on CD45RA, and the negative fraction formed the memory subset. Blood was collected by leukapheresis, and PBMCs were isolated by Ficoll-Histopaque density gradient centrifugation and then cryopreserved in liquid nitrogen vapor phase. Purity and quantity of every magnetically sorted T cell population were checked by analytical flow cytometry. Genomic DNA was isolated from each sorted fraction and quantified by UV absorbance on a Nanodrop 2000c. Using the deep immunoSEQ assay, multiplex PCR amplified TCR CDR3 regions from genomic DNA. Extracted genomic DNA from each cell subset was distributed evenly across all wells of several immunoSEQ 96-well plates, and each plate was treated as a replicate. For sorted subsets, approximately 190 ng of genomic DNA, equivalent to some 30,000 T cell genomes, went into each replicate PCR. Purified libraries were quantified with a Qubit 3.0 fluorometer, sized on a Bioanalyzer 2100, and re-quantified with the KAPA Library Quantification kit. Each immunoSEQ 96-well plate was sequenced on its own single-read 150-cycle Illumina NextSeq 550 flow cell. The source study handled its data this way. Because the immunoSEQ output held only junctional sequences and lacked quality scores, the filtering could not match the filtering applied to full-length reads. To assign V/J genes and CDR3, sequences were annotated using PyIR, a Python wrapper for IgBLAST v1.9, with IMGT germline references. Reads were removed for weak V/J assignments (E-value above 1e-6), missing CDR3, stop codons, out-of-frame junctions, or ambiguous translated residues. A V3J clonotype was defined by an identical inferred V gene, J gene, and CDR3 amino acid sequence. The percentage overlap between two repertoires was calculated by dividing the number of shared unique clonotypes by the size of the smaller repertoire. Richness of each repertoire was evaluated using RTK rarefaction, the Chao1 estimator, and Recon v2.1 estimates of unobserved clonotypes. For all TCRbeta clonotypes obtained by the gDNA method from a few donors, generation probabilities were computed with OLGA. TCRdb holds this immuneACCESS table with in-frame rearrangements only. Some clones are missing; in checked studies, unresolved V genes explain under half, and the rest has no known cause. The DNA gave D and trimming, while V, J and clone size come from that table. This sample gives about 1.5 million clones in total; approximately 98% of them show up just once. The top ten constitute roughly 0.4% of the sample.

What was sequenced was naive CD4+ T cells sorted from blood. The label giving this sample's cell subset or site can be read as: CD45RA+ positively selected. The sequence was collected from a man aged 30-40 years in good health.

The CDR3 here reads CASSAELQGTPYEQYF. The DNA sequence reads TGTGCCAGCAGCGCCGAACTACAGGGGACCCCCTACGAGCAGTACTTC. The receptor chain draws on TRBV7-9 and TRBJ2-7; 7 central nucleotides agree with TRBD1. The CDR3 spans 16 residues, from the cysteine through the phenylalanine. The only DNA kept is the CDR3, 48 bases in frame from the first base. V loses 5 bases at its end and J loses 2 bases; junction bases beyond the gene matches: 12. CDR1 and CDR2, per the germline V gene (reference sequence), are SEHNR and FQNEAQ.